This TCR beta chain derives from a study of cytomegalovirus exposure and HLA in healthy donors. Primers included in the PCR were 60 Vbeta and 13 Jbeta primers. Sequencing used immunoSEQ multiplex PCR; TCRdb keeps in-frame clones, though not all of them. The sample has around 150,000 clones, 60% to 80% seen once. The CDR3 has 13 amino acids. Germline assignment: CDR1 SGHTA and CDR2 FQGNSA. V was shortened by 5 bases and J by 8 bases, with 10 bases between the two germline ends. The sequence came from a male donor in good health and CMV-seronegative. The chain combines TRBV7-2 with TRBJ1-6; D is possibly TRBD1 (5 bases). Sequenced: PBMCs. The CDR3 region is CASSPVTDSPLHF. The CDR3 nucleotides read TGTGCCAGCAGCCCTGTGACAGATTCACCCCTCCACTTT.